This entry concerns a single T cell receptor (beta chain). The source of the sample is a study of blood T cell repertoires in COVID-19. The overall study: There were acute and convalescent COVID-19 samples, and they came from the United States, Italy and Spain. T cells, B-cell-depleted T cells, or PBMCs provided the cDNA or gDNA that served as material.

Study processing details: The authors estimated nucleated cell counts from reference gene primer amplification. The table came from immunoSEQ multiplex PCR; TCRdb's copy has only in-frame clones and leaves some out. V and J calls and clone size are as listed in that table; D and trimming were resolved from the DNA. The sample yields roughly 260,000 clones, 65% to 90% seen once. This CDR3 is 16 amino acids long. V was trimmed by 5 bases and J by 0 bases, leaving 14 bases between them. Looked up from germline, CDR1 is MNHNY and CDR2 is SVGAGI (reference sequence). The sequence was collected from a woman aged 80 or over with active or convalescent COVID-19. The sequenced sample consisted of peripheral blood. The rearrangement links TRBV6-6 to TRBJ2-1, with D unresolved. For the CDR3, the DNA is TGTGCCAGCAGTCCGCCCCGGGTGGGCTCCTACAATGAGCAGTTCTTC. It encodes CASSPPRVGSYNEQFF.